This is a list of T cell receptor beta chains from one sample in a study of cytomegalovirus exposure and HLA in healthy donors. Some clones are missing from TCRdb's copy, which holds only in-frame ones; the method was immunoSEQ multiplex PCR. The repertoire holds around 160,000 clones, with about 80% as singletons. The sequenced material came from PBMCs. Receptor source: a young man in good health and CMV-seropositive. CDR3s include the opening cysteine and the closing phenylalanine or tryptophan. The order of the fields is J gene, D gene, V gene, CDR3 DNA, CDR3 protein. The D gene is left open where the match is weak.

J gene: TRBJ2-7; D gene: TRBD2; V gene: TRBV5-8; CDR3 DNA: TGTGCCAGCAGCTTTAGGACTAGCGTCAGGTCCTACGAGCAGTACTTC; CDR3 protein: CASSFRTSVRSYEQYF
J gene: TRBJ2-1; D gene: NA; V gene: TRBV5-4; CDR3 DNA: TGTGCCAGCAGCCGGGAGACTCCAGTGGAGCAGTTCTTC; CDR3 protein: CASSRETPVEQFF
J gene: TRBJ2-1; D gene: NA; V gene: TRBV4-1; CDR3 DNA: TGCGCCAGCAGCCAACTCCTGATCGGCAATGAGCAGTTCTTC; CDR3 protein: CASSQLLIGNEQFF
J gene: TRBJ1-2; D gene: TRBD1; V gene: TRBV4-3; CDR3 DNA: TGCGCCAGCAGCCAAGGCGACCGACAGGGGACGTATGGCTACACCTTC; CDR3 protein: CASSQGDRQGTYGYTF
J gene: TRBJ1-2; D gene: NA; V gene: TRBV4-1; CDR3 DNA: TGCGCCAGCAGCCCGCAGGGTGTCTATGGCTACACCTTC; CDR3 protein: CASSPQGVYGYTF
J gene: TRBJ2-3; D gene: TRBD2; V gene: TRBV15; CDR3 DNA: TGTGCCACCAGCCCGGGACTAGCGGGAGCAGATACGCAGTATTTT; CDR3 protein: CATSPGLAGADTQYF
J gene: TRBJ2-5; D gene: NA; V gene: TRBV7-2; CDR3 DNA: TGTGCCAGCAGCTTAGTTGCAGGTGTAGAGACCCAGTACTTC; CDR3 protein: CASSLVAGVETQYF
J gene: TRBJ1-1; D gene: TRBD1; V gene: TRBV7-9; CDR3 DNA: TGTGCCAGCAGCCTCCCCGGCAGGGGGCATTTTAACACTGAAGCTTTCTTT; CDR3 protein: CASSLPGRGHFNTEAFF
J gene: TRBJ1-3; D gene: TRBD1; V gene: TRBV6-1; CDR3 DNA: TGTGCCAGCAGCACAGGGGATGGAAACACCATATATTTT; CDR3 protein: CASSTGDGNTIYF
J gene: TRBJ1-2; D gene: TRBD1; V gene: TRBV14; CDR3 DNA: TGTGCCAGCAGCAAAGAAGACAGGGATCCCTATGGCTACACCTTC; CDR3 protein: CASSKEDRDPYGYTF
J gene: TRBJ2-7; D gene: NA; V gene: TRBV4-2; CDR3 DNA: TGTGCCAGCAGCCAAGATGACGGAGCAGCCTACGAGCAGTACTTC; CDR3 protein: CASSQDDGAAYEQYF
J gene: TRBJ1-5; D gene: NA; V gene: TRBV9; CDR3 DNA: TGTGCCAGCAGCGCTGGAGGTAGCAATCAGCCCCAGCATTTT; CDR3 protein: CASSAGGSNQPQHF
J gene: TRBJ2-7; D gene: TRBD1; V gene: TRBV30; CDR3 DNA: TGTGCCTGGAGGACAGGGTGGGCCGAGCAGTACTTC; CDR3 protein: CAWRTGWAEQYF
J gene: TRBJ1-2; D gene: NA; V gene: TRBV5-4; CDR3 DNA: TGTGCCAGCAGCCAAGATCGGGGGGATAACACCTTC; CDR3 protein: CASSQDRGDNTF